Listed below are T cell receptor beta chains from one sample, sequenced in a study of type 1 regulatory T cells. TCRdb re-called the reads through MiXCR, storing one row per CDR3 protein. The sample includes over 14,000 distinct CDR3 sequences, approximately 14% of them seen just once. Antigens for these TCRs are unknown. Input material: cultured T cells, either the whole culture or a sorted T cell fraction (not recorded which). Source of these receptors: a human donor in good health. The CDR3 runs from the conserved cysteine through the conserved F or W. The D gene is left open where the match is weak. For some rows the clone size is stated as once, few or many, or as a class when expanded; others skip it.

D gene: .; V gene: TRBV7-9; J gene: TRBJ2-2; clone size: many; CDR3 protein: CASSPRTNTGELFF; CDR3 DNA: TGTGCCAGCAGCCCTAGAACGAACACCGGGGAGCTGTTTTTT
D gene: .; V gene: TRBV6-5; J gene: TRBJ1-2; clone size: many; CDR3 protein: CASSYKFEGLGGYTF; CDR3 DNA: TGTGCCAGCAGTTACAAGTTTGAGGGATTGGGCGGCTACACCTTC
D gene: .; V gene: TRBV27; J gene: TRBJ1-2; clone size: medium-sized; CDR3 protein: CASSPTGGYGYTF; CDR3 DNA: TGTGCCAGCAGTCCCACCGGGGGGTATGGCTACACCTTC
D gene: .; V gene: TRBV6-5; J gene: TRBJ2-3; clone size: .; CDR3 protein: CASSSTQRTDTQYF; CDR3 DNA: TGTGCCAGCAGTTCTACGCAGCGCACAGATACGCAGTATTTT
D gene: TRBD2; V gene: TRBV12-3/TRBV12-4; J gene: TRBJ2-1; clone size: medium-sized; CDR3 protein: CASSLAGGYNEQFF; CDR3 DNA: TGTGCCAGCAGTTTAGCGGGAGGGTACAATGAGCAGTTCTTC
D gene: .; V gene: TRBV5-8; J gene: TRBJ1-2; clone size: medium-sized; CDR3 protein: CASSLDIYGYTF; CDR3 DNA: TGTGCCAGCAGCTTGGACATCTATGGCTACACCTTC
D gene: .; V gene: TRBV5-1; J gene: TRBJ2-5; clone size: many; CDR3 protein: CASSLALGETQYF; CDR3 DNA: TGCGCCAGCAGCTTGGCATTAGGGGAGACCCAGTACTTC
D gene: .; V gene: TRBV20-1; J gene: TRBJ1-2; clone size: many; CDR3 protein: CSAITGTSNYGYTF; CDR3 DNA: TGCAGTGCTATTACAGGCACTTCTAACTATGGCTACACCTTC
D gene: .; V gene: TRBV30; J gene: TRBJ1-1; clone size: medium-sized; CDR3 protein: CAWAPMNTEAFF; CDR3 DNA: TGTGCCTGGGCCCCGATGAACACTGAAGCTTTCTTT
D gene: .; V gene: TRBV5-5; J gene: TRBJ2-7; clone size: .; CDR3 protein: CASSLVGTDYEQYF; CDR3 DNA: TGTGCCAGCAGCTTGGTGGGTACCGACTACGAGCAGTACTTC
D gene: TRBD2; V gene: TRBV12-3/TRBV12-4; J gene: TRBJ2-3; clone size: many; CDR3 protein: CASSKIAGDARHTQYF; CDR3 DNA: TGTGCCAGCAGTAAAATAGCGGGAGATGCAAGGCATACGCAGTATTTT
D gene: .; V gene: TRBV18; J gene: TRBJ1-1; clone size: once; CDR3 protein: CASSYSSNTEAFF; CDR3 DNA: TGTGCCAGCTCATATTCGTCGAACACTGAAGCTTTCTTT
D gene: .; V gene: TRBV5-1; J gene: TRBJ2-5; clone size: many; CDR3 protein: CASKAQETQYF; CDR3 DNA: TGCGCCAGCAAGGCTCAAGAGACCCAGTACTTC
D gene: TRBD2; V gene: TRBV6-2/TRBV6-3; J gene: TRBJ2-3; clone size: many; CDR3 protein: CASNSQAGADTQYF; CDR3 DNA: TGTGCCAGCAATTCCCAAGCGGGAGCAGATACGCAGTATTTT
D gene: .; V gene: TRBV15; J gene: TRBJ2-3; clone size: many; CDR3 protein: CATSRDSWGDTQYF; CDR3 DNA: TGTGCCACCAGCAGAGACAGTTGGGGAGATACGCAGTATTTT
D gene: .; V gene: TRBV5-1; J gene: TRBJ1-1; clone size: many; CDR3 protein: CASSTDGMNTEAFF; CDR3 DNA: TGCGCCAGCAGCACTGACGGGATGAACACTGAAGCTTTCTTT
D gene: TRBD1; V gene: TRBV20-1; J gene: TRBJ2-5; clone size: many; CDR3 protein: CSAPDRGKETQYF; CDR3 DNA: TGCAGTGCCCCGGACAGGGGAAAAGAGACCCAGTACTTC
D gene: TRBD1; V gene: TRBV27; J gene: TRBJ1-2; clone size: many; CDR3 protein: CASSRYQGELSYTF; CDR3 DNA: TGTGCCAGCAGTCGTTATCAGGGGGAGTTAAGCTACACCTTC